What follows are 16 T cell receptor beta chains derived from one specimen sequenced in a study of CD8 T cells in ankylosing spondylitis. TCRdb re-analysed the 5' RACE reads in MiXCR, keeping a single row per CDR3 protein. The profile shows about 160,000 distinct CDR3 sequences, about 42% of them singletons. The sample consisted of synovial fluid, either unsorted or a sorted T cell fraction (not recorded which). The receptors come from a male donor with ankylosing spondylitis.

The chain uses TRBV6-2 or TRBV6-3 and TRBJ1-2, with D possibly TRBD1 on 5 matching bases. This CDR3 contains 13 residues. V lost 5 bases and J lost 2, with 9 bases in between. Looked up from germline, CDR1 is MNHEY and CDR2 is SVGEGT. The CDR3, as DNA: TGTGCCAGCAGTGACCGGGACAACTATGGCTACACCTTC. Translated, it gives CASSDRDNYGYTF.

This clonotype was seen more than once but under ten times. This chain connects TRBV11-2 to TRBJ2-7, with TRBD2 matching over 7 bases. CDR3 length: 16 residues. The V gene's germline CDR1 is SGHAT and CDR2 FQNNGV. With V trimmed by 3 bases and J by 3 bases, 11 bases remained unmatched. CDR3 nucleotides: TGTGCCAGCAGCTTGGGTAGGACGGGACTACTCTACGAGCAGTACTTC. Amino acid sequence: CASSLGRTGLLYEQYF.

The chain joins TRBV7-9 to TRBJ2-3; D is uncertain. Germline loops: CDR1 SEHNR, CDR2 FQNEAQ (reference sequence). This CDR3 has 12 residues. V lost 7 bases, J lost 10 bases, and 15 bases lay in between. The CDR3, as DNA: TGTGCCAGCACCCCGATTCATCCCGCGCAGTATTTT. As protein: CASTPIHPAQYF.

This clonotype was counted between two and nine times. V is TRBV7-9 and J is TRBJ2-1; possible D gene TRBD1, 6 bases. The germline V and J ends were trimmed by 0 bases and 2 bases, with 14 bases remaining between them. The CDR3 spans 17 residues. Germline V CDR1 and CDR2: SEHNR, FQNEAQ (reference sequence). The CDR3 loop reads CASSLAYTGYTYNEQFF. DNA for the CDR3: TGTGCCAGCAGCTTAGCTTATACAGGGTACACCTACAATGAGCAGTTCTTC.

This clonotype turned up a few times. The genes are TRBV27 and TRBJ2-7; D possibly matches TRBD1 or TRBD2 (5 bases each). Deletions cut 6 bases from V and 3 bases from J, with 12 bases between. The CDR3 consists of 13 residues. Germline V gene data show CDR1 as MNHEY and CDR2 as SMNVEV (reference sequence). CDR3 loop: CASSGTEDYEQYF. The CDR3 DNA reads TGTGCCAGCAGCGGGACGGAAGACTACGAGCAGTACTTC.

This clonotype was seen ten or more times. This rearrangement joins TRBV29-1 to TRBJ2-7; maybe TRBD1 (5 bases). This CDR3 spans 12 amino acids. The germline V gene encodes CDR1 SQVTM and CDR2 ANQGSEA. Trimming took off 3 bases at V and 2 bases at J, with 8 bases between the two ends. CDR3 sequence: CSVEGRAYEQYF. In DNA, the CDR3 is TGCAGCGTTGAGGGCAGGGCCTACGAGCAGTACTTC.

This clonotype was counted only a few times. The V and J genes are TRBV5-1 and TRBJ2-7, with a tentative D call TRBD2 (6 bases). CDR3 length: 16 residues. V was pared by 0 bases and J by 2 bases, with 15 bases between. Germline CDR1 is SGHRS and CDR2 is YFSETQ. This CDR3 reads CASSLVAGLRAYEQYF. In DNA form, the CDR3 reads TGCGCCAGCAGCTTGGTTGCGGGACTGAGAGCCTACGAGCAGTACTTC.

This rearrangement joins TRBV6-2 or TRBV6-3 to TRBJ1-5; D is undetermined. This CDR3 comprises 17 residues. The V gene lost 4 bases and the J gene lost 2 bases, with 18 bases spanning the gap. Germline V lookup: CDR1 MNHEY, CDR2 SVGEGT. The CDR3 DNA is TGTGCCAGCAGTTCCATGTGGGCGGCGTTTGGCAATCAGCCCCAGCATTTT. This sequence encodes CASSSMWAAFGNQPQHF.

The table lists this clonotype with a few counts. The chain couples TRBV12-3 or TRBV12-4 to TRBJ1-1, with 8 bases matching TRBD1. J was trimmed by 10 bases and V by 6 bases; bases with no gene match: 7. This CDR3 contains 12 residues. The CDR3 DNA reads TGTGCCAGCAGGGTCAGGGGGCGGGGAGCTTTCTTT. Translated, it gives CASRVRGRGAFF.

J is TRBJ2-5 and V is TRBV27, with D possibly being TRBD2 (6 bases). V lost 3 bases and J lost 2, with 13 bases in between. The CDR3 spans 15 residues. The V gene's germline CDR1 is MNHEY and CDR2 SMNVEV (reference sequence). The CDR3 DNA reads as TGTGCCAGCAGTTTCGGGGGAAACCTGCAAGAGACCCAGTACTTC. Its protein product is CASSFGGNLQETQYF.

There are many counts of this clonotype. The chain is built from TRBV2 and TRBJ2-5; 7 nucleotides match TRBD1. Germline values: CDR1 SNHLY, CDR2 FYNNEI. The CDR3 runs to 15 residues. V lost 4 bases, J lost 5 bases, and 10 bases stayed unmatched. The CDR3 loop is CASSGGRGFAETQYF. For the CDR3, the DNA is TGTGCCAGCAGTGGAGGCAGGGGGTTCGCTGAGACCCAGTACTTC.

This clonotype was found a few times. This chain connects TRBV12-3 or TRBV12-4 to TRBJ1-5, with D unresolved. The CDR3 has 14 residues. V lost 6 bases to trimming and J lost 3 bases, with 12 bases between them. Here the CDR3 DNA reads TGTGCCAGCAGCATGGATGGACTCAATCAGCCCCAGCATTTT. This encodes CASSMDGLNQPQHF.

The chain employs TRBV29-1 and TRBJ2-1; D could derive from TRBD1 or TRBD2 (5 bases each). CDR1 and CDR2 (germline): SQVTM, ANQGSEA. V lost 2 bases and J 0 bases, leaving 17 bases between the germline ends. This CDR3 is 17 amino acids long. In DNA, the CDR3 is TGCAGCGTTGAAAGGCTGGGACCCCTGGCCTCCTACAATGAGCAGTTCTTC. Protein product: CSVERLGPLASYNEQFF.

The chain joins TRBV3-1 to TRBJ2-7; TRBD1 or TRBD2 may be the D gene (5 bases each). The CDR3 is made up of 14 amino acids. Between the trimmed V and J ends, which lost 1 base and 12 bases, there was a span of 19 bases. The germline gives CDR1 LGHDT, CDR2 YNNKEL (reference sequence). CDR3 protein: CASSQAHPGASTYF. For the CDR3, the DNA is TGTGCCAGCAGCCAAGCTCACCCCGGGGCGAGCACGTACTTC.

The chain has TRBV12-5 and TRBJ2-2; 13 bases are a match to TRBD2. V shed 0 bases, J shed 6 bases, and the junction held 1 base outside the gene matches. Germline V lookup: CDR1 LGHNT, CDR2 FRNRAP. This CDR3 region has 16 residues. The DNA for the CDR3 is TGTGCTAGTGGTTTGGTAGGACTAGCGGGAGCCGGGGAGCTGTTTTTT. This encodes CASGLVGLAGAGELFF.

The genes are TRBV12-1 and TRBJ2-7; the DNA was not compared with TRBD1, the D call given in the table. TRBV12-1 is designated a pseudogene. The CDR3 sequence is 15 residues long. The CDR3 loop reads CASSLLGQGAYEQYF. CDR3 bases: TGTGCCAGCAGCTTGTTGGGACAGGGCGCCTACGAGCAGTACTTC.